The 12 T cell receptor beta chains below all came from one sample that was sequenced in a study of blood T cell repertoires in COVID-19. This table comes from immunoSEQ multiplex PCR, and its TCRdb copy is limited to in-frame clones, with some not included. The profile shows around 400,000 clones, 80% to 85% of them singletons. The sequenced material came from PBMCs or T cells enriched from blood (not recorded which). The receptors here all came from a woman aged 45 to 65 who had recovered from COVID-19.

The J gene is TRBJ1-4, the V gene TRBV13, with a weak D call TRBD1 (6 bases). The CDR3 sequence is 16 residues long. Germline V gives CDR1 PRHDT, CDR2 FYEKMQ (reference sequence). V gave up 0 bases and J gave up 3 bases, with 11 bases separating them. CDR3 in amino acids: CASSLGFRQANEKLFF. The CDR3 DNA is TGTGCCAGCAGCTTAGGGTTCCGACAGGCTAATGAAAAACTGTTTTTT.

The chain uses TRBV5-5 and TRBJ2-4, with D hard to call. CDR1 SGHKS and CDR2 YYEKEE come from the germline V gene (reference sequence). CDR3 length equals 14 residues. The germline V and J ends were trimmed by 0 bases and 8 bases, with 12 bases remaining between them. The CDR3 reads CASSLGSGSYIQYF. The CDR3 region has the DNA TGTGCCAGCAGCTTGGGATCAGGCTCATACATTCAGTACTTC.

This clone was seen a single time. The CDR3 loop reads CASSVTSGDYNEQFF. As DNA, the CDR3 is TGTGCCAGCAGCGTAACTAGCGGGGACTACAATGAGCAGTTCTTC. The V gene is TRBV9, the J gene TRBJ2-1; the match to TRBD2 covers 10 bases. This CDR3 is built from 15 residues. CDR1 SGDLS and CDR2 YYNGEE come from the germline V gene. V lost 1 base, J lost 3 bases, and 1 base stayed unmatched. The complete variable domain, with remaining parts taken from reference TRBV9 and TRBJ2-1, reads DSGVTQTPKHLITATGQRVTLRCSPRSGDLSVYWYQQSLDQGLQFLIQYYNGEERAKGNILERFSAQQFPDLHSELNLSSLELGDSALYFCASSVTSGDYNEQFFGPGTRLTVL.

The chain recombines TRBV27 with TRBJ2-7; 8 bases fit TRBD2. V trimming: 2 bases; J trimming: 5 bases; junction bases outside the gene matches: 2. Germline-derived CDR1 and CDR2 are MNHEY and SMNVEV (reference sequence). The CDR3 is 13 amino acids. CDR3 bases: TGTGCCAGCAGTTTAGCGGGGGGCCACGAGCAGTACTTC. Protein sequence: CASSLAGGHEQYF.

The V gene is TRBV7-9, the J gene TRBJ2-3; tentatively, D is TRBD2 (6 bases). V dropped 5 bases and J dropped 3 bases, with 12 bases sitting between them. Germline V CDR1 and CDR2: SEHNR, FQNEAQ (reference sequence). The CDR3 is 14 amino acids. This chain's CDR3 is CASSGGLGTDTQYF. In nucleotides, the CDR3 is TGTGCCAGCAGCGGAGGGTTAGGAACAGATACGCAGTATTTT.

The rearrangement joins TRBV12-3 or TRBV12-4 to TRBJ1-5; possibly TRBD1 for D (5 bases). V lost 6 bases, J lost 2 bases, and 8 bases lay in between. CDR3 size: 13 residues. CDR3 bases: TGTGCCAGCAGCAGGGATGGCAATCAGCCCCAGCATTTT. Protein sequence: CASSRDGNQPQHF.

The CDR3 coding sequence is TGTGCCAGCAGCGCCTCCAGGACTGCTCCGAATTACAATGAGCAGTTCTTC. As protein: CASSASRTAPNYNEQFF. The chain joins TRBV9 to TRBJ2-1; tentatively, D is TRBD2 (5 bases). Germline V gene lookup returns CDR1 SGDLS and CDR2 YYNGEE. The CDR3 is 17 residues long. Trimming stripped 3 bases from V and 4 bases from J, with 20 bases between.

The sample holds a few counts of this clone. CDR3 sequence: CASSPSRSYNSPLHF. The CDR3 bases are TGTGCCAGCAGCCCTAGCAGATCCTATAATTCACCCCTCCACTTT. The V and J genes are TRBV7-8 and TRBJ1-6; D ambiguous. V lost 5 bases to trimming and J lost 1 base, with 9 bases between them. CDR3 length: 15 amino acids. Germline V gene lookup returns CDR1 SGHVS and CDR2 FQNEAQ.

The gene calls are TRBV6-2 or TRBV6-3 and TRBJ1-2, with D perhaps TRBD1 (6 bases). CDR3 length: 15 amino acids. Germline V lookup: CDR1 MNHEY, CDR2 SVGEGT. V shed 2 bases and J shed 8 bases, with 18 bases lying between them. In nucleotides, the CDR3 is TGTGCCAGCAGTTACGATGCCGGGGGGCCTGGGGGCTACACCTTC. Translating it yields CASSYDAGGPGGYTF.

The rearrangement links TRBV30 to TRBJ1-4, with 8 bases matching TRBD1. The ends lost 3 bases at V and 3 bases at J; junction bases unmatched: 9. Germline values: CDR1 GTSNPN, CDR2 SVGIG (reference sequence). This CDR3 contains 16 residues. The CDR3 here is CAWRSDRGYSNEKLFF. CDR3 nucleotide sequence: TGTGCCTGGAGGTCCGACAGGGGTTATTCTAATGAAAAACTGTTTTTT.

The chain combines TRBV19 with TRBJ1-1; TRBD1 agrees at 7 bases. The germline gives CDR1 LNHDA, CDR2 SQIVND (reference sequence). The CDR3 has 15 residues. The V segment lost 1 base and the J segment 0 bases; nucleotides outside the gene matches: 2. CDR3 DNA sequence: TGTGCCAGTAGTATAGGGACAGGAATGAACACTGAAGCTTTCTTT. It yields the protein CASSIGTGMNTEAFF. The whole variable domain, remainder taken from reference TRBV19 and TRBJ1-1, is DGGITQSPKYLFRKEGQNVTLSCEQNLNHDAMYWYRQDPGQGLRLIYYSQIVNDFQKGDIAEGYSVSREKKESFPLTVTSAQKNPTAFYLCASSIGTGMNTEAFFGQGTRLTVV.

This CDR3 reads CASSGPGQASGNTIYF. CDR3 sequence (DNA): TGTGCCAGCAGCGGGCCGGGACAGGCTTCTGGAAACACCATATATTTT. This rearrangement joins TRBV7-9 to TRBJ1-3, with 8 bases identical to TRBD1. The trim removed 5 bases at V and 1 base at J, leaving 7 bases unmatched. Looked up from germline, CDR1 is SEHNR and CDR2 is FQNEAQ (reference sequence). The CDR3 has 16 residues.